The rows below give T cell receptor beta chains drawn from one sample of a study of blood T cell repertoires in COVID-19. The repertoire was sequenced with immunoSEQ multiplex PCR; TCRdb's copy has only in-frame clones and lacks some. The table includes just over 80,000 clones, under 90% detected once. The sequenced sample was peripheral blood. The source of these receptors is a man older than 75 with acute or convalescent COVID-19. Each CDR3 is given with its conserved first and last residue. A D gene is named only where the DNA matches it firmly. For some rows the clone size is stated as once, few or many, or as a class when expanded; others skip it.

j_gene: TRBJ1-2; abundance: -; v_gene: TRBV28; len: 13; d_gene: TRBD1; CDR3nt: TGTGCCAGCAGCCTCACAGGGGGCAATGGCTACACCTTC; CDR3aa: CASSLTGGNGYTF
j_gene: TRBJ1-1; abundance: -; v_gene: TRBV5-1; len: 14; d_gene: TRBD1; CDR3nt: TGCGCCAGCAGCTTGAGAGCAGGGGGCACTGAAGCTTTCTTT; CDR3aa: CASSLRAGGTEAFF
j_gene: TRBJ1-6; abundance: -; v_gene: TRBV29-1; len: 14; d_gene: -; CDR3nt: TGCAGCGTCGGGGACGGACTAAAAGATTCACCCCTCCACTTT; CDR3aa: CSVGDGLKDSPLHF
j_gene: TRBJ1-2; abundance: -; v_gene: TRBV14; len: 13; d_gene: TRBD1; CDR3nt: TGTGCCAGCACTAAAGGGGGCGCGGAAGGCTACACCTTC; CDR3aa: CASTKGGAEGYTF
j_gene: TRBJ1-2; abundance: once; v_gene: TRBV6-2/TRBV6-3; len: 15; d_gene: TRBD1; CDR3nt: TGTGCCAGCAGTTACATGCAGGGGGAGAACTATGGCTACACCTTC; CDR3aa: CASSYMQGENYGYTF
j_gene: TRBJ2-1; abundance: -; v_gene: TRBV4-2; len: 15; d_gene: TRBD2; CDR3nt: TGTGCCAGCAGCCAAGGAAGCGGGGCCTACAATGAGCAGTTCTTC; CDR3aa: CASSQGSGAYNEQFF
j_gene: TRBJ1-2; abundance: once; v_gene: TRBV7-9; len: 11; d_gene: -; CDR3nt: TGTGCCAGCAGCTTCGGGGGGGACTACACCTTC; CDR3aa: CASSFGGDYTF
j_gene: TRBJ1-1; abundance: -; v_gene: TRBV19; len: 13; d_gene: -; CDR3nt: TGTGCCAGTAGTACGACAGGGAACACTGAAGCTTTCTTT; CDR3aa: CASSTTGNTEAFF
j_gene: TRBJ2-7; abundance: -; v_gene: TRBV23-1; len: 19; d_gene: TRBD1; CDR3nt: TGCGCCAGCAGTCAATCGTACAGGGGGCCGAATTTGATGATGGACGAGCAGTACTTC; CDR3aa: CASSQSYRGPNLMMDEQYF
j_gene: TRBJ2-4; abundance: -; v_gene: TRBV27; len: 13; d_gene: TRBD2; CDR3nt: TGTGCCAGCAGTTTAAGACGGGGGGACATTCAGTACTTC; CDR3aa: CASSLRRGDIQYF
j_gene: TRBJ1-4; abundance: -; v_gene: TRBV19; len: 15; d_gene: -; CDR3nt: TGTGCCAGTAGTATCTCCGGCAGGGTAAAGGAAAAACTGTTTTTT; CDR3aa: CASSISGRVKEKLFF
j_gene: TRBJ1-4; abundance: -; v_gene: TRBV5-1; len: 17; d_gene: TRBD1; CDR3nt: TGCGCCAGCAGCTTGGGGGCAGGGGGATCAACTAATGAAAAACTGTTTTTT; CDR3aa: CASSLGAGGSTNEKLFF
j_gene: TRBJ2-1; abundance: -; v_gene: TRBV28; len: 15; d_gene: -; CDR3nt: TGTGCCAGCAGTTTATTCCCTCGCTCCTACAATGAGCAGTTCTTC; CDR3aa: CASSLFPRSYNEQFF
j_gene: TRBJ2-1; abundance: many; v_gene: TRBV11-2; len: 14; d_gene: TRBD2; CDR3nt: TGTGCCAGCAGCTTATACAGCGGGAGATCTGAGCAGTTCTTC; CDR3aa: CASSLYSGRSEQFF
j_gene: TRBJ2-3; abundance: -; v_gene: TRBV5-1; len: 15; d_gene: TRBD2; CDR3nt: TGCGCCAGCAGCTTGCAGGGAGGGCCGACAGATACGCAGTATTTT; CDR3aa: CASSLQGGPTDTQYF
j_gene: TRBJ2-2; abundance: -; v_gene: TRBV6-6; len: 17; d_gene: TRBD2; CDR3nt: TGTGCCAGCAGTCCTGGCTTAGCGGGAACTAACACCGGGGAGCTGTTTTTT; CDR3aa: CASSPGLAGTNTGELFF
j_gene: TRBJ1-5; abundance: -; v_gene: TRBV9; len: 14; d_gene: TRBD1; CDR3nt: TGTGCCAGCAGCGCGTCAACAGGGGATCAGCCCCAGCATTTT; CDR3aa: CASSASTGDQPQHF
j_gene: TRBJ2-7; abundance: -; v_gene: TRBV28; len: 15; d_gene: TRBD1; CDR3nt: TGTGCCAGCAGCTACTGGGACAGTAGCTCCTACGAGCAGTACTTC; CDR3aa: CASSYWDSSSYEQYF
j_gene: TRBJ2-2; abundance: -; v_gene: TRBV29-1; len: 15; d_gene: TRBD2; CDR3nt: TGCAGCGGAAAAGGACTAGCGGGAGGGACCGGGGAGCTGTTTTTT; CDR3aa: CSGKGLAGGTGELFF
j_gene: TRBJ2-3; abundance: -; v_gene: TRBV25-1; len: 15; d_gene: -; CDR3nt: TGTGCCAGCAGTGAATCGGCAGGGTCGGCAGATACGCAGTATTTT; CDR3aa: CASSESAGSADTQYF
j_gene: TRBJ2-2; abundance: -; v_gene: TRBV28; len: 16; d_gene: TRBD2; CDR3nt: TGTGCCAGCCAGGGGCTAGCGGGGGCGAACACCGGGGAGCTGTTTTTT; CDR3aa: CASQGLAGANTGELFF
j_gene: TRBJ2-5; abundance: -; v_gene: TRBV30; len: 11; d_gene: -; CDR3nt: TGTGCCTGGAGTGACGGGGAGACCCAGTACTTC; CDR3aa: CAWSDGETQYF
j_gene: TRBJ1-2; abundance: -; v_gene: TRBV14; len: 15; d_gene: -; CDR3nt: TGTGCCAGCAGCCAAGAACTAGGGCGGGACTATGGCTACACCTTC; CDR3aa: CASSQELGRDYGYTF
j_gene: TRBJ1-3; abundance: few; v_gene: TRBV2; len: 15; d_gene: -; CDR3nt: TGTGCCAGCAGTGAGGGGCTTCTCTCTGGAAACACCATATATTTT; CDR3aa: CASSEGLLSGNTIYF
j_gene: TRBJ2-3; abundance: -; v_gene: TRBV5-4; len: 17; d_gene: TRBD2; CDR3nt: TGTGCCAGCAGCCTGGGACTAGCGGGGACTAGCACAGATACGCAGTATTTT; CDR3aa: CASSLGLAGTSTDTQYF
j_gene: TRBJ2-7; abundance: -; v_gene: TRBV28; len: 15; d_gene: -; CDR3nt: TGTGCCAGCAGTTTCGCCGGGACTGGTCGGTACGAGCAGTACTTC; CDR3aa: CASSFAGTGRYEQYF
j_gene: TRBJ1-6; abundance: -; v_gene: TRBV5-1; len: 16; d_gene: -; CDR3nt: TGCGCCAGCAGCCCGAGGGTGGCAGCCGATAATTCACCCCTCCACTTT; CDR3aa: CASSPRVAADNSPLHF
j_gene: TRBJ2-3; abundance: -; v_gene: TRBV10-2; len: 15; d_gene: -; CDR3nt: TGCGCCAGCAGCCTGGGCCTAGCGAGCACAGATACGCAGTATTTT; CDR3aa: CASSLGLASTDTQYF
j_gene: TRBJ2-3; abundance: -; v_gene: TRBV2; len: 16; d_gene: TRBD1; CDR3nt: TGTGCCAGCAGTGCGCCGGGACAGGCTAGCACAGATACGCAGTATTTT; CDR3aa: CASSAPGQASTDTQYF
j_gene: TRBJ1-2; abundance: -; v_gene: TRBV3-1/TRBV3-2; len: 16; d_gene: -; CDR3nt: TGTGCCAGCAGCCAAGACTCCGGGACACTGGGTTGGGGCTACACCTTC; CDR3aa: CASSQDSGTLGWGYTF
j_gene: TRBJ2-1; abundance: -; v_gene: TRBV5-1; len: 16; d_gene: TRBD2; CDR3nt: TGCGCCAGCAGTTTCACTAGCGGGGGCTCCTACAATGAGCAGTTCTTC; CDR3aa: CASSFTSGGSYNEQFF
j_gene: TRBJ1-2; abundance: -; v_gene: TRBV25-1; len: 13; d_gene: -; CDR3nt: TGTGCCAGCAGTGATCGACTACAGGGAGGCTACACCTTC; CDR3aa: CASSDRLQGGYTF
j_gene: TRBJ1-2; abundance: -; v_gene: TRBV12-3/TRBV12-4; len: 13; d_gene: -; CDR3nt: TGTGCCAGCAGTTTAGGACAGAACTATGGCTACACCTTC; CDR3aa: CASSLGQNYGYTF
j_gene: TRBJ1-1; abundance: -; v_gene: TRBV6-1; len: 13; d_gene: -; CDR3nt: TGTGCCAGCAGTGAACAAGGAGACACTGAAGCTTTCTTT; CDR3aa: CASSEQGDTEAFF
j_gene: TRBJ2-1; abundance: -; v_gene: TRBV11-3; len: 14; d_gene: -; CDR3nt: TGTGCCAGCAGCCGCTCGGGGACTTGGAATGAGCAGTTCTTC; CDR3aa: CASSRSGTWNEQFF
j_gene: TRBJ2-1; abundance: -; v_gene: TRBV6-4; len: 13; d_gene: -; CDR3nt: TGTGCCAGCAGTGTTAGCGGATACAATGAGCAGTTCTTC; CDR3aa: CASSVSGYNEQFF
j_gene: TRBJ2-1; abundance: -; v_gene: TRBV5-8; len: 12; d_gene: -; CDR3nt: TGTGGGGGGGGGCTAAGGAACAATGAGCAGTTCTTC; CDR3aa: CGGGLRNNEQFF
j_gene: TRBJ2-3; abundance: -; v_gene: TRBV25-1; len: 14; d_gene: -; CDR3nt: TGTGCCAGCAGTGATGACAGAAACACAGATACGCAGTATTTT; CDR3aa: CASSDDRNTDTQYF
j_gene: TRBJ1-1; abundance: -; v_gene: TRBV7-2; len: 14; d_gene: -; CDR3nt: TGTGCCAGCAGCTTACAGGGTGAAATCACTGAAGCTTTCTTT; CDR3aa: CASSLQGEITEAFF
j_gene: TRBJ2-1; abundance: -; v_gene: TRBV28; len: 20; d_gene: TRBD2; CDR3nt: TGTGCCAGCAGTCCTATTACCGGGACTAGCGGGAGGAGCTCCTACAATGAGCAGTTCTTC; CDR3aa: CASSPITGTSGRSSYNEQFF
j_gene: TRBJ2-1; abundance: -; v_gene: TRBV27; len: 18; d_gene: TRBD2; CDR3nt: TGTGCCAGCATTCCGGAACCGGGACTAGCGGGAGATTACAATGAGCAGTTCTTC; CDR3aa: CASIPEPGLAGDYNEQFF